This is a list of T cell receptor beta chains from one sample in a study of radiotherapy plus CTLA-4 blockade in lung cancer. Clones were read by immunoSEQ multiplex PCR, and TCRdb kept only the in-frame ones, dropping some. The profile shows approximately 99,000 clones, about 91% of them singletons. The sequencing used peripheral blood, collected from a patient treated with radiotherapy plus ipilimumab. These receptors originate from a human donor with non-small cell lung cancer that progressed on radiotherapy plus ipilimumab. CDR3s include the opening cysteine and the closing phenylalanine or tryptophan. A D gene is named only where the DNA matches it firmly. The listing skips clone size in some rows; elsewhere it reads once, few, many or a size class.

v_gene	d_gene	abundance	j_gene	CDR3nt	CDR3aa
TRBV27	TRBD1	NA	TRBJ2-5	TGTGCCAGCAGTCGGAGTCCCGGGACAGGAGCGGAGACCCAGTACTTC	CASSRSPGTGAETQYF
TRBV6-4	TRBD1	NA	TRBJ1-5	TGTGCCAGCCTCAAGGGGCACAGGGGTAAGAGCAATCAGCCCCAGCATTTT	CASLKGHRGKSNQPQHF
TRBV11-2	NA	NA	TRBJ1-1	TGTGCCAGCAGCTTAGGGGGGCGGGACCAGAACACTGAAGCTTTCTTT	CASSLGGRDQNTEAFF
TRBV6-5	TRBD2	NA	TRBJ2-1	TGTGCCAGCAGCTCCGGGACTAGCGGGAGTTATGAGCAGTTCTTC	CASSSGTSGSYEQFF
TRBV4-1	TRBD1	NA	TRBJ2-2	TGCGCCAGCAGCCAAGATCTCAACAGGGGGCAAACCGGGGAGCTGTTTTTT	CASSQDLNRGQTGELFF
TRBV29-1	TRBD1	NA	TRBJ1-1	TGCAGCGCCAGACAGGGGAGCACTGAAGCTTTCTTT	CSARQGSTEAFF
TRBV19	TRBD2	NA	TRBJ2-7	TGTGCCAGTAGTATGGCTAGCGGCTCCTACGAGCAGTACTTC	CASSMASGSYEQYF
TRBV4-1	NA	few	TRBJ1-3	TGCGCCAGCAGCCAAGATCCCCCACAGCCTCTAAGTAACACCATATATTTT	CASSQDPPQPLSNTIYF
TRBV6-1	TRBD1	NA	TRBJ2-5	TGTGCCAGCTTTGGGACAGGGCAAGAGACCCAGTACTTC	CASFGTGQETQYF
TRBV13	NA	NA	TRBJ2-1	TGTGCCAGCAGCCCCCGAGGCCCCTACAATGAGCAGTTCTTC	CASSPRGPYNEQFF
TRBV7-2	NA	NA	TRBJ2-7	TGTGCCAGCAGCTTAGTATCCTACGAGCAGTACTTC	CASSLVSYEQYF
TRBV7-9	NA	few	TRBJ1-1	TGTGCCAGCAGCTTTGGGACGGTCGAAGCTTTCTTT	CASSFGTVEAFF
TRBV5-1	NA	NA	TRBJ2-5	TGCGCCAGCAGCTTGGAGGGGCAAGAGACCCAGTACTTC	CASSLEGQETQYF
TRBV7-9	NA	once	TRBJ2-7	TGTGCCAGCAGCTTAGGTGGGACGGCGTACGAGCAGTACTTC	CASSLGGTAYEQYF
TRBV5-1	NA	few	TRBJ2-2	TGCGCCAGCAGCCGGACACCTGGGGGGGCATACACCGGGGAGCTGTTTTTT	CASSRTPGGAYTGELFF
TRBV28	NA	NA	TRBJ1-5	TGTGCCAGCAGTCCCGGGGCCGACAAGCCCCAGCATTTT	CASSPGADKPQHF
TRBV6-1	NA	NA	TRBJ2-7	TGTGCCAGCAGTAGGACTGGGGCCTACGAGCAGTACTTC	CASSRTGAYEQYF
TRBV25-1	NA	NA	TRBJ2-1	TGTGCCAGCAGTGAAATAAGTACTAAATACAATGAGCAGTTCTTC	CASSEISTKYNEQFF
TRBV5-1	NA	NA	TRBJ1-6	TGCGCCAGCAGCTTGGTTCAGGGCTCACCCCTCCACTTT	CASSLVQGSPLHF
TRBV6-6	TRBD2	NA	TRBJ2-7	TGTGCCAGCAGTGCCGGGACTAGCGGGAGAAGGTACGAGCAGTACTTC	CASSAGTSGRRYEQYF
TRBV5-1	TRBD1	NA	TRBJ1-2	TGCGCCAGCAGCTTGACGGACAGGGGGCTCAGCGGCTACACCTTC	CASSLTDRGLSGYTF
TRBV2	NA	NA	TRBJ1-1	TGTGCCAGCCAGGGAACTGAAGCTTTCTTT	CASQGTEAFF
TRBV19	TRBD1	NA	TRBJ1-5	TGTGCCAGTACTACCCGGGACAGGAAGCTGCAGCCCCAGCATTTT	CASTTRDRKLQPQHF
TRBV18	NA	NA	TRBJ1-2	TGTGCCAGCTCAGTGAAGGGTGATGGCTACACCTTC	CASSVKGDGYTF
TRBV2	NA	NA	TRBJ2-3	TGTGCCAGCAGCCTGACTAGAAGCACAGATACGCAGTATTTT	CASSLTRSTDTQYF
TRBV7-9	NA	NA	TRBJ2-3	TGTGCCAGCAGCACCCCTAGTGGCGGAACAAGAACAGATACGCAGTATTTT	CASSTPSGGTRTDTQYF
TRBV6-5	NA	NA	TRBJ2-1	TGTGCCAGCTCAGGGACGGGCCCCTACAATGAGCAGTTCTTC	CASSGTGPYNEQFF
TRBV10-1	TRBD1	NA	TRBJ2-1	TGCGCCAGCAGTAGTTTCAGGACAGGGGATTACAATGAGCAGTTCTTC	CASSSFRTGDYNEQFF